This T cell receptor (beta chain) came from a study of T cells after yellow fever vaccination. One entry per CDR3 protein, called by TCRdb with MiXCR from the 5' RACE reads. The data hold some 300,000 distinct CDR3 sequences, with 8.1% observed a single time. Study findings and constraints: Overall, a small share of clonotypes was seen in both CD4 and CD8 compartments.

A remark on this clonotype: Its target is not known.

Trimming left V 7 bases short and J 6 bases short, with 13 bases between. Germline V gene data show CDR1 as GTSNPN and CDR2 as SVGIG (reference sequence). CDR3 length: 13 residues. The sample consisted of PBMCs, taken roughly 46 days after the first yellow fever vaccination. This sequence was found in a young man who received the YFV17D yellow fever vaccine. V is TRBV30 and J is TRBJ1-6, with D possibly being TRBD1 (6 bases). Written as DNA, the CDR3 is TGTGCCTCAGGACAGACCCTTAATTCACCCCTCCACTTT. Translated: CASGQTLNSPLHF.